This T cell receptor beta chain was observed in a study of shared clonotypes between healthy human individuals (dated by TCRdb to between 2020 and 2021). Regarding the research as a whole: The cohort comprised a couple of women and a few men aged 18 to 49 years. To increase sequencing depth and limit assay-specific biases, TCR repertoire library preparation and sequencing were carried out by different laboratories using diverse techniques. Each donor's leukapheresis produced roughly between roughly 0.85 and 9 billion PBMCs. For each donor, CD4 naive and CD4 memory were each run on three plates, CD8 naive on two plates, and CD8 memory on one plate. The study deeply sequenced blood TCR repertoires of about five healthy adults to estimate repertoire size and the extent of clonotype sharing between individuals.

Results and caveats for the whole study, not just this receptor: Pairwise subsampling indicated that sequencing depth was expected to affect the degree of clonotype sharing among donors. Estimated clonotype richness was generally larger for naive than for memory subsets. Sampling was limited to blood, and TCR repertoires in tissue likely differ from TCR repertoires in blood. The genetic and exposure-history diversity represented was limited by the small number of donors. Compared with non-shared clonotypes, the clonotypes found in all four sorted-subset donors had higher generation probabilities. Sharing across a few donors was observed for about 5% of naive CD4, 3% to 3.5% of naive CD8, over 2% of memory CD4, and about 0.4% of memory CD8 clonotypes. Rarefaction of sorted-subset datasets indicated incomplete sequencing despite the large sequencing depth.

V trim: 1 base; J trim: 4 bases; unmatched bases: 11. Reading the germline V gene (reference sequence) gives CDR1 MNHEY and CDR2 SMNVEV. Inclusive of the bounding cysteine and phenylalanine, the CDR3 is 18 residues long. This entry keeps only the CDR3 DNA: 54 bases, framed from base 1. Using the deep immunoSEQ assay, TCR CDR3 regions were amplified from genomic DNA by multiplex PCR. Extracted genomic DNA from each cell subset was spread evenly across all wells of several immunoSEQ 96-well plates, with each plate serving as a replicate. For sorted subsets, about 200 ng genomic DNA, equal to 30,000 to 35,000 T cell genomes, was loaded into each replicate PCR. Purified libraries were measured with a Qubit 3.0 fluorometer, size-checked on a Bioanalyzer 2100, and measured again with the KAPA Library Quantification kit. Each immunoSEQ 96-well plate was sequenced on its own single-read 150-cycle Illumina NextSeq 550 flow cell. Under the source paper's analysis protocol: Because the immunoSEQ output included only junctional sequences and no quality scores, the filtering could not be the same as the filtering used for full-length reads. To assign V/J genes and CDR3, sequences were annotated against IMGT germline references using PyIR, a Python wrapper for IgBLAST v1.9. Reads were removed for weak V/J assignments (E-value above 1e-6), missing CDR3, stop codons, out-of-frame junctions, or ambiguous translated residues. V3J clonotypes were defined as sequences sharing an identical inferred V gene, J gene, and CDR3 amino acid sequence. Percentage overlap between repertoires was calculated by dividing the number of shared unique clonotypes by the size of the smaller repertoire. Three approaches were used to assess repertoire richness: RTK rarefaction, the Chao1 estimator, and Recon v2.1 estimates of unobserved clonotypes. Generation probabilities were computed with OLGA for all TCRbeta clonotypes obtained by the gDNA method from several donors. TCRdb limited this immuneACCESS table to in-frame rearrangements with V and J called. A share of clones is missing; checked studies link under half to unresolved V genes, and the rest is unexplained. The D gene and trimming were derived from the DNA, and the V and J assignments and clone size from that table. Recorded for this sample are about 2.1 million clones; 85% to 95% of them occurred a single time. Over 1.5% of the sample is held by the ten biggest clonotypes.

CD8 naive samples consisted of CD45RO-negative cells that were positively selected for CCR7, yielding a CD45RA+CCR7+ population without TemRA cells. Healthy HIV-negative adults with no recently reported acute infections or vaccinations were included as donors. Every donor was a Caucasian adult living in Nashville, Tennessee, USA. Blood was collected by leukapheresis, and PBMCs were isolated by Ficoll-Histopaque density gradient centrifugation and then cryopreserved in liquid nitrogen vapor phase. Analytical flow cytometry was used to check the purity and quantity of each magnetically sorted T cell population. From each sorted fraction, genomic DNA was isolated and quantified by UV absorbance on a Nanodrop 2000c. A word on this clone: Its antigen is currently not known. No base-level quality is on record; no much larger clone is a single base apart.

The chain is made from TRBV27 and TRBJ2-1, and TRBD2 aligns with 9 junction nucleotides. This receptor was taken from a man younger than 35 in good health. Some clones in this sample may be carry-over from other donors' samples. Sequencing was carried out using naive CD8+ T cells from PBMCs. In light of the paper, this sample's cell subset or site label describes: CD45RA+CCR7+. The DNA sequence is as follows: TGTGCCAGCAGTTTATTGGGCGAGGCGGGAGGGCCATACAATGAGCAGTTCTTC. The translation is CASSLLGEAGGPYNEQFF.